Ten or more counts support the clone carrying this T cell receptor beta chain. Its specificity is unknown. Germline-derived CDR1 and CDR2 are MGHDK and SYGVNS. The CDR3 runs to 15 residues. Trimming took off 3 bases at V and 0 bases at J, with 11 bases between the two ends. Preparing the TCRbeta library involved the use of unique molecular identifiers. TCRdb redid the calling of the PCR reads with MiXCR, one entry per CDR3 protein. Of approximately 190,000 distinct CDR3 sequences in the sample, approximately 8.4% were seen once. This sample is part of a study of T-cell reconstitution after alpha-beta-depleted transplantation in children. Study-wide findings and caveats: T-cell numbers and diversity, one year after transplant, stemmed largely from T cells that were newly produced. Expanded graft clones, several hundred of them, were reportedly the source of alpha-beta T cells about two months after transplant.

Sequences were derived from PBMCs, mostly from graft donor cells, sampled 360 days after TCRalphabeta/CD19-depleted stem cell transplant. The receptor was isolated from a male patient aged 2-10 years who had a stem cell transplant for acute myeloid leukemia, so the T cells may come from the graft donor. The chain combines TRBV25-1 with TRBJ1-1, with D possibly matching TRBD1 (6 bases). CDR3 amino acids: CASSDVTGMNTEAFF. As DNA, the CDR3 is TGTGCCAGCAGTGATGTTACAGGGATGAACACTGAAGCTTTCTTT. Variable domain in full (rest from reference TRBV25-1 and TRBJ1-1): EADIYQTPRYLVIGTGKKITLECSQTMGHDKMYWYQQDPGMELHLIHYSYGVNSTEKGDLSSESTVSRIRTEHFPLTLESARPSHTSQYLCASSDVTGMNTEAFFGQGTRLTVV.